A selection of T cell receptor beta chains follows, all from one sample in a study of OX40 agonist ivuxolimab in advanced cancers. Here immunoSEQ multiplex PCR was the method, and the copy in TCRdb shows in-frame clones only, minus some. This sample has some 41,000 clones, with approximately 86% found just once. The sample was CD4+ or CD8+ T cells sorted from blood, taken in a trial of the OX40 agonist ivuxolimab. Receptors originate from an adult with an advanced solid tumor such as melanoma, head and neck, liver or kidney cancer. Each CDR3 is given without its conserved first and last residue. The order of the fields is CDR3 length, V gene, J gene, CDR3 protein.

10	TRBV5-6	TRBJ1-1	ASSFTETEAF
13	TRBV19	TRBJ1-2	ASSIWRQGDYGYT
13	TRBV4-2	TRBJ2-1	ASSPDGGDYNEQF
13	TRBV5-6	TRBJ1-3	ASSLVGKSGNTIY
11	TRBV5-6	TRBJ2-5	ASSSTGLETQY
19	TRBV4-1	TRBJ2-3	ASSQDRTSGGRTAFTDTQY
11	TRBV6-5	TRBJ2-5	ASGRGDQETQY
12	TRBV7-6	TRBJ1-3	ASSLGGSGNTIY
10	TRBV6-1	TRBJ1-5	ASSEGNQPQH
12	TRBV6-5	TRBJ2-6	ASSPTSGANVLT
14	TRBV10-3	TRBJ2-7	AISGGLRGRNYEQY
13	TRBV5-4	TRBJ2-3	ASSRRGQDLDTQY
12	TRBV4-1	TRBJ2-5	ASTQQGGGETQY
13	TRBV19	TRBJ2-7	ASSIAHKSSYEQY
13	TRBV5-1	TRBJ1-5	ASSLEGDRNQPQH
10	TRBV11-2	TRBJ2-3	ASSVSTDTQY
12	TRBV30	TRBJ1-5	AWSEGQGNQPQH
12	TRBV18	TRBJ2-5	ASSLSGRGETQY
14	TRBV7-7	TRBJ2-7	ASSVAPDRAPYEQY
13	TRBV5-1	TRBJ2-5	ASSPARGVQETQY
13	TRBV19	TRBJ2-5	ASSTGGGPLETQY
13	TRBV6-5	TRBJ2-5	ASGGRAASQETQY
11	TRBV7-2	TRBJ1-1	ASSFHPNTEAF
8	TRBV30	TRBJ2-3	ASETDTQY
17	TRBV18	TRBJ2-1	ASSRGRSGGVRQYNEQF
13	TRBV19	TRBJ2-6	ASTDRVSGANVLT
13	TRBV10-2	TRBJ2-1	ASQPDTSSYNEQF
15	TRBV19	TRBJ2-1	ASSIDGLAGPYNEQF
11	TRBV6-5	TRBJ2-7	ASSDYTSYEQY
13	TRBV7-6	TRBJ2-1	ASSLATGSHNEQF
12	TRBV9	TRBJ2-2	ASSPTANTGELF
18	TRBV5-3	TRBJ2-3	ARSHVTWLAGGRCTDTQY
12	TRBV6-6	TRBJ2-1	ASSYSTSYNEQF
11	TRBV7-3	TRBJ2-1	ASSLTSRTQQF
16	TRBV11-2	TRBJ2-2	ASSFIGQPPWDTGELF
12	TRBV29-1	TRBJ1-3	SVEYRAAGNTIY
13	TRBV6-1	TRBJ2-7	ASSEAGTGSYEQY
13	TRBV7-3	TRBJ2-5	ASSSGTSEGETQY
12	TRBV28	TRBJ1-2	ASSATGANYGYT
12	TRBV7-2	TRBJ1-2	ASSLDSGAYGYT
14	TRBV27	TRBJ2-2	ASSFSGGGKTGELF
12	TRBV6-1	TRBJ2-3	AITRLASTDTQY
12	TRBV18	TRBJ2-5	ASSPPRPQETQY
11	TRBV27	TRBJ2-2	ASNQQNTGELF
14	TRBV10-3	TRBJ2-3	AIRPGLAGGLDTQY
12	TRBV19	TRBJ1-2	ASSPRQGVGGYT
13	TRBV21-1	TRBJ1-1	ASSKGVKSDTEAF